This T cell receptor beta chain was recorded in a study of T cell responses to AZD1222 COVID-19 vaccine. Findings and caveats of the study: Among spike-specific TCRs, nearly half reportedly target unmutated variant regions. Most donors were white British and more were female, and clonal diversity was possibly underestimated. Increases in Spike-specific TCR breadth and depth were seen after two AZD1222 doses.

In this sample, this clone turned up a few times. Its target is unknown. The protocol was immunoSEQ multiplex PCR, while the TCRdb copy is restricted to in-frame clones and leaves out a portion. The sample has some 110,000 clones; around 88% are singletons. Germline values: CDR1 GTSNPN, CDR2 SVGIG (reference sequence). CDR3 length: 12 residues. V lost 2 bases, J lost 4 bases, and 9 bases lay in between. J is TRBJ2-7 and V is TRBV30, with D possibly matching TRBD2 (5 bases). Sequenced here: peripheral blood, sampled 28 days after the second AZD1222 dose. The sequence was obtained from an adult who received the AZD1222 COVID-19 vaccine. The CDR3 spells CAWSQGRYEQYF. CDR3 in DNA: TGTGCCTGGAGTCAAGGGAGATACGAGCAGTACTTC. Full variable domain (rest looked up from reference TRBV30 and TRBJ2-7): SQTIHQWPATLVQPVGSPLSLECTVEGTSNPNLYWYRQAAGRGLQLLFYSVGIGQISSEVPQNLSASRPQDRQFILSSKKLLLSDSGFYLCAWSQGRYEQYFGPGTRLTVT.